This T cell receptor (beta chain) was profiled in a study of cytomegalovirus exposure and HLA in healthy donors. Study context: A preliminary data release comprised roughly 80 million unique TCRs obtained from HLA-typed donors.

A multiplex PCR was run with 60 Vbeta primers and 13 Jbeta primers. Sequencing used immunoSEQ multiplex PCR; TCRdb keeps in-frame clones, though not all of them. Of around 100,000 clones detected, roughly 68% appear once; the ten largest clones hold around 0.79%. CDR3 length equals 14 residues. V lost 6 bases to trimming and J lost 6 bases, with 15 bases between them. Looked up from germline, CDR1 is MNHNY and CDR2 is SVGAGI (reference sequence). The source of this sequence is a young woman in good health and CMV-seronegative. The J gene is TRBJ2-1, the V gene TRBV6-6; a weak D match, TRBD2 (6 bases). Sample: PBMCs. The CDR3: CASRTGTGFNEQFF. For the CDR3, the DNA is TGTGCCAGCAGAACCGGGACTGGTTTCAATGAGCAGTTCTTC.